This T cell receptor beta chain was observed in a study of blood T cells in healthy people across ages. Germline CDR1 is ENHRY and CDR2 is SYGVKD. This CDR3 comprises 14 residues. V was trimmed by 5 bases and J by 0 bases, leaving 8 bases between them. Together with a sample-barcoded 5' primer, a J-beta primer mix was included in a second PCR lasting roughly 6 to 12 cycles. A single record per CDR3 protein comes from TCRdb applying MiXCR to the 5' RACE reads. This sample has 710,000 or so distinct CDR3 sequences; 22% occur once, and the top ten carry around 22%. This clonotype was picked up a small number of times.

V usage is TRBV10-3 and J usage is TRBJ2-1, with D possibly matching TRBD1 (6 bases). The sample was blood. This TCR came from a man aged 65 to 79 in good health. Here the CDR3 DNA reads TGTGCCATCAGTACGGACAGCTCCTACAATGAGCAGTTCTTC. Translating gives CAISTDSSYNEQFF.